One sample yielded the 25 T cell receptor beta chains listed below, sequenced in a study of cytomegalovirus exposure and HLA in healthy donors. Use of 60 Vbeta and 13 Jbeta primers characterized the PCR. Produced via immunoSEQ multiplex PCR; TCRdb's table is partial and in-frame only. Found here are approximately 130,000 clones, 70% to 80% of them singletons; the top ten hold more than 0.95%. The sequenced sample was PBMCs. The receptor source for this set is a man aged 45-65 years in good health and CMV-seronegative.

The J gene is TRBJ1-2, the V gene TRBV6-6, with 7 bases identical to TRBD1. Per the germline V gene, CDR1 is MNHNY and CDR2 is SVGAGI (reference sequence). The V segment lost 6 bases and the J segment 4 bases; nucleotides outside the gene matches: 8. The CDR3 is 14 residues long. CDR3 in amino acids: CASRDSGQRYGYTF. Written as DNA, the CDR3 is TGTGCCAGCAGGGATTCGGGACAGCGCTATGGCTACACCTTC.

V is TRBV7-2 and J is TRBJ2-3, with a weak D call TRBD1 (5 bases). CDR1 and CDR2 from the germline V gene are SGHTA and FQGNSA. Trimming took off 2 bases at V and 1 base at J, with 7 bases between the two ends. This CDR3 region has 14 residues. This chain's CDR3 is CASSLLGRTDTQYF. The CDR3 DNA sequence: TGTGCCAGCAGCTTATTGGGGCGCACAGATACGCAGTATTTT.

The CDR3 sequence: CASSPAPGTDNTEAFF. CDR3 bases: TGTGCCAGCAGCCCCGCTCCCGGGACAGACAACACTGAAGCTTTCTTT. V usage is TRBV28 and J usage is TRBJ1-1, with 7 bases matching TRBD1. The junction had 12 bases not matched to a gene; V was cut back by 6 bases and J by 2 bases. Germline loops: CDR1 MDHEN, CDR2 SYDVKM. This CDR3 has 16 residues.

V usage is TRBV7-8 and J usage is TRBJ2-7; D may be TRBD2 (5 bases). Germline V CDR1 and CDR2: SGHVS, FQNEAQ. The CDR3 runs to 14 residues. V was clipped by 1 base and J by 7 bases, with 14 bases between them. The chain's CDR3 is CASSLVSSGFEQYF. The CDR3 nucleotides are TGTGCCAGCAGCTTAGTGTCTTCGGGGTTTGAGCAGTACTTC. The entire variable domain, with the rest obtained from reference TRBV7-8 and TRBJ2-7, is as follows: GAGVSQSPRYKVAKRGQDVALRCDPISGHVSLFWYQQALGQGPEFLTYFQNEAQLDKSGLPSDRFFAERPEGSVSTLKIQRTQQEDSAVYLCASSLVSSGFEQYFGPGTRLTVT.

V is TRBV28 and J is TRBJ2-3, with 11 bases aligning to TRBD2. V lost 4 bases to trimming and J lost 8 bases; unmatched junction nucleotides: 14. The germline gives CDR1 MDHEN, CDR2 SYDVKM. This CDR3 is built from 17 residues. This CDR3 reads CASSSVVWLAGGGTQYF. The CDR3, as DNA: TGTGCCAGCAGTTCAGTCGTCTGGCTAGCGGGAGGTGGTACGCAGTATTTT.

This clone appeared a single time. The chain joins TRBV29-1 to TRBJ2-5; D is unresolved. The V gene's germline CDR1 is SQVTM and CDR2 ANQGSEA. This CDR3 is 11 amino acids long. V lost 5 bases and J 1 base, leaving 5 bases between the germline ends. In DNA form, the CDR3 reads TGCAGCGTTAACAGCCAAGAGACCCAGTACTTC. It codes for CSVNSQETQYF.

The rearrangement joins TRBV18 to TRBJ2-7; 13 bases fit TRBD2. V gave up 3 bases and J gave up 6 bases; unmatched junction bases: 5. CDR1 and CDR2 (germline): KGHSH, LQKENI. The CDR3 extends over 15 amino acids. In DNA form, the CDR3 reads TGTGCCAGCTCACCCGGACTAGCGGGAGCGGGCGAGCAGTACTTC. It specifies CASSPGLAGAGEQYF.

This chain connects TRBV10-2 to TRBJ1-2; TRBD1 matches 8 bases. J was trimmed by 6 bases and V by 3 bases; bases with no gene match: 3. Per germline, CDR1 WSHSY and CDR2 SAAADI. The CDR3 covers 13 residues. The CDR3 reads CASSEWTGNGYTF. CDR3 DNA sequence: TGCGCCAGCAGTGAATGGACAGGGAATGGCTACACCTTC.

This clone has only a few counts. The same CDR3 also results from other DNA sequences found in this sample. The V gene is TRBV29-1, the J gene TRBJ1-5, with TRBD1 identical over 7 bases. V trimming: 6 bases; J trimming: 0 bases; junction bases outside the gene matches: 2. Germline loops: CDR1 SQVTM, CDR2 ANQGSEA. This CDR3 is built from 13 residues. CDR3 region: CSVGQDSNQPQHF. The CDR3 bases are TGCAGCGTCGGACAGGATAGCAATCAGCCCCAGCATTTT.

V gene TRBV10-3 combines with J gene TRBJ1-5, with 8 bases fitting TRBD1. The CDR3 is 13 amino acids. CDR1 is ENHRY, CDR2 SYGVKD, per germline. Germline trimming cut 6 bases from V and 8 bases from J; bases unmatched to any gene: 6. CDR3 in DNA: TGTGCCATCAGCGACAGGGGTAAGGAGCCCCAGCATTTT. Amino acid sequence: CAISDRGKEPQHF.

The V call is TRBV30, the J call TRBJ2-1, with 10 bases lining up with TRBD2. This CDR3 is built from 14 residues. The V and J ends lost 8 bases and 6 bases, in that order; junction bases with no gene match: 10. The germline V gene encodes CDR1 GTSNPN and CDR2 SVGIG (reference sequence). CDR3 DNA: TGTGCCGGATGGACTAGCGGAGTTGCCAATGAGCAGTTCTTC. This encodes CAGWTSGVANEQFF.

V is TRBV29-1 and J is TRBJ2-5, with 7 bases fitting TRBD2. The CDR3 totals 12 residues. The germline CDR1 and CDR2 sequences are SQVTM and ANQGSEA. V was pared by 5 bases and J by 5 bases, with 5 bases of the junction left unmatched. The CDR3 DNA reads as TGCAGCGTTTCATCAGCGGGGGAGACCCAGTACTTC. It encodes CSVSSAGETQYF.

This chain uses TRBV6-5 with TRBJ1-1; D gene unclear. Germline CDR1 reads MNHEY; CDR2 reads SVGAGI. This CDR3 comprises 15 residues. The V end was cut by 0 bases, the J end by 2 bases, with 10 bases between. CDR3 bases: TGTGCCAGCAGTTACTCGACGGCGGCTAACACTGAAGCTTTCTTT. This sequence encodes CASSYSTAANTEAFF.

V is TRBV5-1 and J is TRBJ2-7; the match to TRBD1 covers 8 bases. Germline CDR1 and CDR2: SGHRS and YFSETQ. The junction had 6 bases not matched to a gene; V was cut back by 4 bases and J by 3 bases. The CDR3 consists of 14 residues. For the CDR3, the DNA is TGCGCCAGCAGCCCAGGACAGGGCATCTACGAGCAGTACTTC. It encodes CASSPGQGIYEQYF.

The sample holds a few counts of this clone. The chain carries TRBV5-1 and TRBJ2-2; 9 bases are a match to TRBD1. Germline-derived CDR1 and CDR2 are SGHRS and YFSETQ. CDR3 length equals 14 residues. V trimming: 5 bases; J trimming: 7 bases; junction bases outside the gene matches: 6. CDR3 residues: CASSPGTGHGELFF. The CDR3 region has the DNA TGCGCCAGCAGTCCCGGGACAGGGCACGGGGAGCTGTTTTTT.

V usage is TRBV7-2 and J usage is TRBJ2-7; D ambiguous. V was pared by 2 bases and J by 2 bases, with 4 bases between. CDR1 is SGHTA and CDR2 is FQGNSA in the germline V gene. This CDR3 is 12 amino acids long. CDR3 in amino acids: CASSLFTYEQYF. The CDR3 nucleotides are TGTGCCAGCAGCTTATTCACCTACGAGCAGTACTTC.

This clone was observed a few times. This chain links TRBV11-2 with TRBJ2-3, with TRBD2 matching over 7 bases. Germline trimming cut 4 bases from V and 5 bases from J; bases unmatched to any gene: 6. Germline-derived CDR1 and CDR2 are SGHAT and FQNNGV. The CDR3 covers 14 residues. The CDR3 protein is CASSSTSWVDTQYF. The CDR3 coding sequence is TGTGCCAGCAGCTCGACTAGCTGGGTAGATACGCAGTATTTT.

The chain has TRBV19 and TRBJ1-5; 7 bases match TRBD1. V was pared by 5 bases and J by 5 bases, with 12 bases of the junction left unmatched. The CDR3 sequence is 16 residues long. CDR1 is LNHDA, CDR2 SQIVND, per germline (reference sequence). The CDR3 DNA reads as TGTGCCAGTAGTCCGGGAGATAGGGGGCAATATCAGCCCCAGCATTTT. It yields the protein CASSPGDRGQYQPQHF.

The chain combines TRBV19 with TRBJ2-1, with 10 bases identical to TRBD2. Germline CDR1 is LNHDA and CDR2 is SQIVND (reference sequence). The junction had 4 bases not matched to a gene; V was cut back by 3 bases and J by 5 bases. The CDR3 totals 15 residues. The CDR3 here is CASSIRTSGNNEQFF. The DNA for the CDR3 is TGTGCCAGTAGTATTAGGACTAGCGGTAACAATGAGCAGTTCTTC.

The V and J genes are TRBV5-1 and TRBJ2-7, with 9 nucleotides matching TRBD2. Germline values: CDR1 SGHRS, CDR2 YFSETQ. The CDR3 length is 15 residues. The V gene end was trimmed by 2 bases and the J gene end by 3 bases; junction bases not matched to a gene: 6. The CDR3 nucleotides read TGCGCCAGCAGCTTATCCGGGACTAGCTTCTACGAGCAGTACTTC. It is translated as CASSLSGTSFYEQYF.

This clone was seen just once. This chain links TRBV11-2 with TRBJ2-1; D unresolved. Germline CDR1 SGHAT, CDR2 FQNNGV. Trimming took off 4 bases at V and 6 bases at J, with 10 bases between the two ends. This CDR3 has 13 residues. CDR3 nucleotide sequence: TGTGCCAGCAGCTCCACACGAATCAATGAGCAGTTCTTC. This encodes CASSSTRINEQFF.

The V call is TRBV7-9, the J call TRBJ2-1; the match to TRBD2 covers 13 bases. This CDR3 is built from 19 residues. Germline V gene lookup returns CDR1 SEHNR and CDR2 FQNEAQ (reference sequence). After removal of 5 bases from V and 3 bases from J, the junction contained 13 bases not matched to a gene. The chain's CDR3 is CASSNKKYGLAGDYNEQFF. CDR3 DNA: TGTGCCAGCAGCAACAAGAAATACGGACTAGCGGGAGACTACAATGAGCAGTTCTTC.

The J gene is TRBJ2-5, the V gene TRBV7-2; the D is unclear. Germline assignment: CDR1 SGHTA and CDR2 FQGNSA. Trimming pared 1 base from V and 5 bases from J, leaving 17 bases between. This CDR3 is built from 16 residues. CDR3 protein: CASSLGTTNRRETQYF. CDR3 in DNA: TGTGCCAGCAGCTTAGGCACCACCAACAGAAGGGAGACCCAGTACTTC.

This clone is a singleton in its sample. The chain is built from TRBV2 and TRBJ2-1; D is perhaps TRBD1 (6 bases). The CDR3 contains 15 residues. Between the trimmed V and J ends, which lost 4 bases and 4 bases, there was a span of 14 bases. CDR1 is SNHLY, CDR2 FYNNEI, per germline. In DNA, the CDR3 is TGTGCCAGCAGTGTCTTACAGGGAGCTTACAATGAGCAGTTCTTC. It is translated as CASSVLQGAYNEQFF.

This chain connects TRBV28 to TRBJ1-3; a weak D match, TRBD1 (5 bases). Germline CDR1 is MDHEN and CDR2 is SYDVKM. The length of the CDR3 is 17 residues. Trimming stripped 1 base from V and 0 bases from J, with 13 bases between. CDR3 nucleotide sequence: TGTGCCAGCAGTTTATTCGCGGGACTACGCTCTGGAAACACCATATATTTT. Its protein product is CASSLFAGLRSGNTIYF.